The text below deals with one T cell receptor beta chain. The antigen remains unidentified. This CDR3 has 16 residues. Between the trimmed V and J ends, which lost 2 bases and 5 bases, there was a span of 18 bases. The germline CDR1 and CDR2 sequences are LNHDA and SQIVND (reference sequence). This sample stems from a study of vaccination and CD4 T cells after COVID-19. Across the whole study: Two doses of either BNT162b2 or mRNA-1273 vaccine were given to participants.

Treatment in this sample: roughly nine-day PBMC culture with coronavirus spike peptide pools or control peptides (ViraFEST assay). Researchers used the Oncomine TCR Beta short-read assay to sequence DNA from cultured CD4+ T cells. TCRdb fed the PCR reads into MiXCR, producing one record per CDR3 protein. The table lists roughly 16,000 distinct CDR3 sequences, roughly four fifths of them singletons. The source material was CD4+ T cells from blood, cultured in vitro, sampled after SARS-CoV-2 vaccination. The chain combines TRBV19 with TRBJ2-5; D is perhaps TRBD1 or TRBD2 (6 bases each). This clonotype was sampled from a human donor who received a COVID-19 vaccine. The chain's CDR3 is CASSIPHVGGAETQYF. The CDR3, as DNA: TGTGCCAGTAGTATACCCCACGTCGGGGGCGCCGAGACCCAGTACTTC. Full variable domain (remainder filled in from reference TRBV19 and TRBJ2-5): DGGITQSPKYLFRKEGQNVTLSCEQNLNHDAMYWYRQDPGQGLRLIYYSQIVNDFQKGDIAEGYSVSREKKESFPLTVTSAQKNPTAFYLCASSIPHVGGAETQYFGPGTRLLVL.